This T cell receptor beta chain was captured in a study of human T cells and chemical hapten exposure. As to time point: patch test 3, about 24 weeks after DPC sensitization. Treatment specified: therapeutic diphenylcyclopropenone sensitization with weekly scalp DPC. Patients had alopecia, were aged 18 to 70, and were not pregnant. RNA extraction used unfractionated whole blood as the source of total RNA. TCRdb reanalysed the RACE reads using MiXCR and keeps one entry per CDR3 protein. The table lists about 120,000 distinct CDR3 sequences, approximately 10% of them singletons, with more than 2% in the top ten. The TCR sequence derives from a woman between 50 and 59 years old with alopecia areata. Some clones in this sample may be carry-over from other donors' samples. Sequenced material: whole blood, taken in connection with sensitization to the hapten diphenylcyclopropenone (DPC).

In DNA, the CDR3 is TGTGCCAGCAGTTTAAAGCCGTACGAGCAGTACTTC. This codes for CASSLKPYEQYF. The chain joins TRBV28 to TRBJ2-7; D not certain. Trimming pared 2 bases from V and 4 bases from J, leaving 6 bases between. Germline V gene sequence: CDR1 MDHEN, CDR2 SYDVKM. The length of the CDR3 is 12 residues.